The 13 T cell receptor beta chains presented below share a single source sample, sequenced in a study of T cells in Graves' hyperthyroidism and ophthalmopathy. TCR beta CDR3 regions were amplified from RNA transcripts. The TCR CDR3 first-round RT-PCR relied on the HTBI primer set. TCRdb reanalysed the multiplex PCR reads using MiXCR and keeps one entry per CDR3 protein. This table holds over 650,000 distinct CDR3 sequences, roughly 15% found once. Sequenced input: blood. These receptors were obtained from a man younger than 35 with Graves' hyperthyroidism.

This clonotype was counted a few times. This chain links TRBV7-9 with TRBJ2-7, with D perhaps TRBD2 (6 bases). The ends were cut back, 1 base at V and 5 bases at J, with 9 bases in the middle. The CDR3 extends over 13 amino acids. In germline, CDR1 is SEHNR, CDR2 FQNEAQ (reference sequence). Here the CDR3 DNA reads TGTGCCAGCAGCTTAGGCCGGGAGAACGAGCAGTACTTC. It codes for CASSLGRENEQYF.

This clonotype showed up just a few times. This sequence joins TRBV10-3 and TRBJ1-2; D is uncertain. Deletions cut 3 bases from V and 1 base from J, with 12 bases between. Looked up from germline, CDR1 is ENHRY and CDR2 is SYGVKD. The length of the CDR3 is 15 residues. CDR3 region: CAISDGLRVNYGYTF. CDR3 nucleotides: TGTGCCATCAGTGACGGACTTAGAGTTAACTATGGCTACACCTTC.

This clonotype was seen a few times. The V and J genes are TRBV28 and TRBJ1-4; D remains unclear. Trimming took 4 bases from V and 8 from J, leaving 14 bases between them. The CDR3 contains 14 residues. CDR1 is MDHEN and CDR2 is SYDVKM in the germline V gene. CDR3 nucleotide sequence: TGTGCCAGCAGTTCCCCATACGGAGGGGAAAAACTGTTTTTT. It specifies CASSSPYGGEKLFF.

This clonotype was counted only a few times. This chain uses TRBV5-4 with TRBJ2-1, with 13 bases matching TRBD2. This CDR3 contains 16 residues. The germline gives CDR1 SGHNT, CDR2 YYREEE (reference sequence). The junction had 1 base not matched to a gene; V was cut back by 0 bases and J by 4 bases. The CDR3 sequence is CASSLEGLAGYNEQFF. CDR3 nucleotide sequence: TGTGCCAGCAGCTTGGAGGGACTAGCGGGGTACAATGAGCAGTTCTTC.

This chain connects TRBV4-1 to TRBJ2-5, with D possibly matching TRBD2 (6 bases). This CDR3 has 15 amino acids. V was cut by 4 bases and J by 4 bases, with 16 bases left in between. Germline loops: CDR1 MGHRA, CDR2 YSYEKL. The CDR3 region is CASSPGGRTPETQYF. In DNA form, the CDR3 reads TGCGCCAGCAGCCCTGGGGGGAGAACCCCAGAGACCCAGTACTTC.

The chain has TRBV18 and TRBJ2-1; 7 bases are shared with TRBD1. The V gene end was trimmed by 6 bases and the J gene end by 4 bases; junction bases not matched to a gene: 12. This CDR3 has 16 amino acids. Germline assignment: CDR1 KGHSH and CDR2 LQKENI. This CDR3 reads CASSVGQVLLYNEQFF. The CDR3 region has the DNA TGTGCCAGCTCGGTAGGACAGGTTCTCCTATACAATGAGCAGTTCTTC.

Only a few counts were recorded for this clonotype. The chain couples TRBV5-5 to TRBJ2-5; weak D call: TRBD2 (5 bases). The germline V and J ends were trimmed by 4 bases and 2 bases, with 15 bases remaining between them. The germline V gene encodes CDR1 SGHKS and CDR2 YYEKEE (reference sequence). The CDR3 loop spans 15 amino acids. Here the CDR3 DNA reads TGTGCCAGCAGCAGCACTCCGGACTGGCAAGAGACCCAGTACTTC. It yields the protein CASSSTPDWQETQYF. The full variable domain, rest sourced from reference TRBV5-5 and TRBJ2-5, is DAGVTQSPTHLIKTRGQQVTLRCSPISGHKSVSWYQQVLGQGPQFIFQYYEKEERGRGNFPDRFSARQFPNYSSELNVNALLLGDSALYLCASSSTPDWQETQYFGPGTRLLVL.

There are many counts of this clonotype. V is TRBV6-5 and J is TRBJ2-5; D may be TRBD2 (6 bases). Trimming removed 1 base from V and 2 bases from J, with 17 bases in between. The CDR3 is 17 amino acids. CDR1 and CDR2 (germline): MNHEY, SVGAGI. The DNA of the CDR3 is TGTGCCAGCAGTTACTATCGGGGGTACGGATTTCAAGAGACCCAGTACTTC. As protein: CASSYYRGYGFQETQYF.

V usage is TRBV24-1 and J usage is TRBJ2-2, with unresolved D. The ends were cut back, 0 bases at V and 0 bases at J, with 13 bases in the middle. This CDR3 has 18 amino acids. The germline CDR1 and CDR2 sequences are KGHDR and SFDVKD. This CDR3 is CATSDLRAQRPNTGELFF. In nucleotides, the CDR3 is TGTGCCACCAGTGATTTGCGAGCCCAGAGACCGAACACCGGGGAGCTGTTTTTT.

The gene calls are TRBV7-6 and TRBJ2-1; 7 bases are shared with TRBD1. The germline gives CDR1 SGHVS, CDR2 FNYEAQ. This CDR3 spans 17 amino acids. With V trimmed by 5 bases and J by 8 bases, 18 bases remained unmatched. The CDR3 DNA is TGTGCCAGCAGCCCCTCGGGGACAGCTTTTCTGGTGGATGAGCAGTTCTTC. It is translated as CASSPSGTAFLVDEQFF.

This chain links TRBV10-2 with TRBJ2-1; perhaps TRBD2 as D (6 bases). V shed 1 base and J shed 4 bases, with 14 bases lying between them. CDR1 is WSHSY and CDR2 is SAAADI in the germline V gene. The CDR3 is made up of 16 amino acids. The CDR3 nucleotides are TGCGCCAGCAGTGAGTGGGCGGCGGGGAGATACAATGAGCAGTTCTTC. It is translated as CASSEWAAGRYNEQFF.

This clonotype was picked up many times. The CDR3 DNA follows: TGTGCCAGCTTCTCACCGGGACTAGCGGACAATGAGCAGTTCTTC. Residues: CASFSPGLADNEQFF. The V and J genes are TRBV6-1 and TRBJ2-1; 11 bases are a match to TRBD2. The V segment lost 8 bases and the J segment 5 bases; nucleotides outside the gene matches: 8. The CDR3 is 15 amino acids. Germline V gene sequence: CDR1 MNHNS, CDR2 SASEGT.

The rearrangement links TRBV2 to TRBJ2-7, with 7 bases aligning to TRBD1. The CDR3 has 16 amino acids. Germline loops: CDR1 SNHLY, CDR2 FYNNEI. V shed 8 bases, J shed 5 bases, and the junction held 18 bases outside the gene matches. CDR3 in amino acids: CASGFSTGAQDNEQYF. For the CDR3, the DNA is TGTGCCAGCGGATTCTCTACAGGGGCTCAGGACAACGAGCAGTACTTC.